This T cell receptor beta chain appears in the sequencing data of a study of identical twins. Template switching added a universal primer site; cDNA carried unique molecular identifiers. TCRdb fed the 5' RACE reads into MiXCR, producing one record per CDR3 protein. The sample lists 500,000 or so distinct CDR3 sequences; roughly a fifth were seen once. The CDR3 contains 19 residues. Germline V gene lookup returns CDR1 SGDLS and CDR2 YYNGEE. Trimming cost V 4 bases and J 2 bases; bases outside gene matches: 14. Another study also made use of these data, one on T cells expressing NK-cell markers.

The chain combines TRBV9 with TRBJ2-1, with TRBD2 matching 11 bases. Sequenced: CD4+ T cells sorted from blood. This clonotype originated in a woman younger than 30 in good health. CDR3 loop: CASSFRLAGSSSTYNEQFF. The CDR3 DNA reads TGTGCCAGCAGCTTTCGACTAGCGGGGAGCTCTAGCACCTACAATGAGCAGTTCTTC. Using reference TRBV9 and TRBJ2-1 for the parts outside the CDR3, the full variable domain is DSGVTQTPKHLITATGQRVTLRCSPRSGDLSVYWYQQSLDQGLQFLIQYYNGEERAKGNILERFSAQQFPDLHSELNLSSLELGDSALYFCASSFRLAGSSSTYNEQFFGPGTRLTVL.